This T cell receptor (beta chain) was sequenced for a study of blood T cell repertoires in COVID-19. Measured with immunoSEQ multiplex PCR; TCRdb has only the in-frame clones, and not every one. The sample lists roughly 210,000 clones, around nine tenths occurring once. Recruits, aged 18 to 89 years, lived in under 25 US areas. V lost 6 bases and J lost 5; bases outside the gene matches: 12. Germline CDR1 MDHEN, CDR2 SYDVKM. CDR3 length equals 16 residues. Sequencing was done on a sample of PBMCs or T cells enriched from blood (not recorded which). The V call is TRBV28, the J call TRBJ2-7; TRBD1 matches at 11 bases. This TCR was recovered from a man aged 30-40 years in a cohort exposed to, infected with or recovered from COVID-19 (not recorded which). Here the CDR3 DNA reads TGTGCCAGCAGACCCGGAGGGACAGGGGGAATAGACGAGCAGTACTTC. It encodes CASRPGGTGGIDEQYF.